This TCR beta chain is drawn from a study of blood T cells in healthy people across ages. Primers used in a second PCR of about 7 to 12 cycles were a sample-barcoded 5' primer and a J-beta primer mix. TCRdb reprocessed the 5' RACE reads via MiXCR and lists one record per CDR3 protein. The sample consists of 800,000 or so distinct CDR3 sequences, around 45% of them appearing once. Sequencing was performed on blood. This TCR was recovered from an elderly man in good health.

Here the CDR3 reads CSAGPADWDEQYF. For the CDR3, the DNA is TGCAGTGCTGGACCAGCGGATTGGGACGAGCAGTACTTC. This chain uses TRBV20-1 with TRBJ2-5, with D tentatively TRBD2 (5 bases). The DNA end is more similar to TRBJ2-7, so the J call may be wrong. The germline CDR1 and CDR2 sequences are DFQATT and SNEGSKA (reference sequence). The CDR3 extends over 13 amino acids.